Shown below are 21 T cell receptor beta chains from a single sample sequenced in a study of T cell responses to AZD1222 COVID-19 vaccine. Data came from immunoSEQ multiplex PCR; TCRdb stores just in-frame clones and leaves some out. The sample has 130,000 or so clones, approximately 92% seen once. The sequenced sample was peripheral blood, obtained on day 0 of AZD1222 vaccination. Source of these receptors: an adult in good health.

This sequence joins TRBV30 and TRBJ1-5; the D gene is possibly TRBD1 (5 bases). CDR1 and CDR2 from the germline V gene are GTSNPN and SVGIG (reference sequence). This CDR3 is built from 13 residues. V was cut by 7 bases and J by 1 base, with 11 bases left in between. The CDR3, as DNA: TGTGCCTTTGACCGGGACAGCAATCAGCCCCAGCATTTT. This translates into CAFDRDSNQPQHF. The entire variable domain, with the rest obtained from reference TRBV30 and TRBJ1-5, is as follows: SQTIHQWPATLVQPVGSPLSLECTVEGTSNPNLYWYRQAAGRGLQLLFYSVGIGQISSEVPQNLSASRPQDRQFILSSKKLLLSDSGFYLCAFDRDSNQPQHFGDGTRLSIL.

The V call is TRBV27, the J call TRBJ1-5; TRBD1 is a possible D gene (5 bases). Germline V CDR1 and CDR2: MNHEY, SMNVEV (reference sequence). V gave up 3 bases and J gave up 1 base, with 16 bases separating them. The CDR3 is 17 amino acids. CDR3 protein: CASSLRWGAGSNQPQHF. DNA for the CDR3: TGTGCCAGCAGTTTGCGTTGGGGTGCAGGGAGCAATCAGCCCCAGCATTTT.

This clone was picked up one time. The V call is TRBV28, the J call TRBJ1-5, with D unclear. Per the germline V gene, CDR1 is MDHEN and CDR2 is SYDVKM. Trimming took 3 bases from V and 11 from J, leaving 17 bases between them. The CDR3 is 14 residues long. Here the CDR3 DNA reads TGTGCCAGCAGTTTGGAGCCCTTTCTGGGAGCCCAGCATTTT. Amino acid sequence: CASSLEPFLGAQHF.

The chain employs TRBV28 and TRBJ1-2, with D unclear. Trimming removed 3 bases at V and 5 bases at J, with 10 bases between. Germline-derived CDR1 and CDR2 are MDHEN and SYDVKM. CDR3 size: 13 residues. Here the CDR3 reads CASSLKTGYGYTF. The CDR3 nucleotides are TGTGCCAGCAGTTTGAAAACGGGATATGGCTACACCTTC.

This chain connects TRBV4-3 to TRBJ2-2, with a tentative D call TRBD2 (5 bases). This CDR3 has 15 amino acids. Between the trimmed V and J ends, which lost 4 bases and 10 bases, there was a span of 19 bases. Germline values: CDR1 LGHNA, CDR2 YSLEER. This CDR3 is CASSLYKSGMEELFF. CDR3 DNA sequence: TGCGCCAGCAGCCTCTATAAGTCGGGGATGGAGGAGCTGTTTTTT.

V gene TRBV15 combines with J gene TRBJ1-3, with D unclear. Germline-derived CDR1 and CDR2 are LNHNV and YYDKDF (reference sequence). The V gene lost 6 bases and the J gene lost 0 bases, with 9 bases spanning the gap. The length of the CDR3 is 14 residues. The CDR3 coding sequence is TGTGCCACCAGTGGCGGCCCCTCTGGAAACACCATATATTTT. This gives the protein CATSGGPSGNTIYF.

The J gene is TRBJ2-5, the V gene TRBV7-7; D might be TRBD2 (6 bases). Germline lookup yields CDR1 SSHAT and CDR2 FNYEAQ (reference sequence). This CDR3 is 15 amino acids long. V lost 1 base and J 2 bases, leaving 11 bases between the germline ends. In nucleotides, the CDR3 is TGTGCCAGCAGCTTAGGGCGGGGCACACAAGAGACCCAGTACTTC. Protein product: CASSLGRGTQETQYF.

The rearrangement joins TRBV6-5 to TRBJ1-2; 7 nucleotides agree with TRBD1. After removal of 4 bases from V and 6 bases from J, the junction contained 5 bases not matched to a gene. CDR3 size: 13 residues. From germline, CDR1 is MNHEY and CDR2 SVGAGI. The CDR3 nucleotides are TGTGCCAGCAGTTGGACAGGACTCGATGGCTACACCTTC. Protein: CASSWTGLDGYTF.

The V gene is TRBV4-1, the J gene TRBJ1-5; D might be TRBD1 (6 bases). V lost 1 base to trimming and J lost 5 bases, with 12 bases between them. The CDR3 spans 15 residues. Germline V gene lookup returns CDR1 MGHRA and CDR2 YSYEKL. The CDR3 here is CASSQVGQSDQPQHF. CDR3 nucleotides: TGCGCCAGCAGCCAAGTAGGACAGTCTGATCAGCCCCAGCATTTT.

This clone was detected only a few times. CDR3 sequence reads: CASSLQGLRNTIYF. The CDR3 region has the DNA TGTGCCAGCAGTTTACAGGGACTGAGAAACACCATATATTTT. The chain uses TRBV28 and TRBJ1-3; D may be TRBD1 (5 bases). This CDR3 contains 14 residues. The V and J ends lost 2 bases and 5 bases respectively, with 10 bases between them. Germline V gives CDR1 MDHEN, CDR2 SYDVKM.

The chain has TRBV23-1 and TRBJ2-3; no clear D. TRBV23-1 has ORF status, its function being uncertain. Trimming pared 6 bases from V and 2 bases from J, leaving 21 bases between. The CDR3 consists of 17 residues. The CDR3 sequence: CASSPKRRKDFTDTQYF. Written as DNA, the CDR3 is TGCGCCAGCAGCCCCAAACGGAGAAAGGATTTCACAGATACGCAGTATTTT.

This chain links TRBV29-1 with TRBJ2-3, with D possibly TRBD1 on 5 matching bases. CDR1 and CDR2 (germline): SQVTM, ANQGSEA. V lost 4 bases and J 2 bases, leaving 10 bases between the germline ends. The CDR3 runs to 13 residues. CDR3 sequence (DNA): TGCAGCGTTGTCGTCAGGGTCACAGATACGCAGTATTTT. This sequence encodes CSVVVRVTDTQYF.

The table lists this clone with a few counts. The rearrangement links TRBV7-9 to TRBJ1-4; no firm D call. V lost 1 base to trimming and J lost 2 bases, with 8 bases between them. This CDR3 is built from 15 residues. From germline, CDR1 is SEHNR and CDR2 FQNEAQ (reference sequence). CDR3 loop: CASSLVMGTNEKLFF. The CDR3 nucleotides are TGTGCCAGCAGCTTAGTAATGGGGACTAATGAAAAACTGTTTTTT.

This clone was picked up a small number of times. The V call is TRBV27, the J call TRBJ1-5, with D perhaps TRBD1 (6 bases). This CDR3 comprises 14 residues. The V end lost 6 bases, the J end lost 3 bases, and 12 bases lay between the germline ends. Germline-derived CDR1 and CDR2 are MNHEY and SMNVEV (reference sequence). CDR3 region: CASRMTGNNQPQHF. The CDR3 region has the DNA TGTGCCAGCAGGATGACAGGAAACAATCAGCCCCAGCATTTT.

This chain links TRBV4-3 with TRBJ2-1; 7 bases align to TRBD2. Germline CDR1 LGHNA, CDR2 YSLEER. This CDR3 is 16 amino acids long. Germline trimming cut 0 bases from V and 6 bases from J; bases unmatched to any gene: 8. DNA of the CDR3: TGCGCCAGCAGCCAAGATGGTGCTAGCGGACTCAATGAGCAGTTCTTC. Its translation is CASSQDGASGLNEQFF.

As DNA, the CDR3 is TGTGCCAGTAGTGCGGTAATGAACACTGAAGCTTTCTTT. Translated: CASSAVMNTEAFF. The gene calls are TRBV19 and TRBJ1-1; D remains unclear. The germline V gene encodes CDR1 LNHDA and CDR2 SQIVND (reference sequence). V dropped 5 bases and J dropped 0 bases, with 7 bases sitting between them. The CDR3 consists of 13 residues.

This chain connects TRBV6-6 to TRBJ2-5; 9 bases are a match to TRBD2. The CDR3 is made up of 15 amino acids. Germline assignment: CDR1 MNHNY and CDR2 SVGAGI (reference sequence). V was clipped by 6 bases and J by 5 bases; unmatched bases: 10. The CDR3 DNA reads TGTGCCAGCAGGGACGTTAGCGGGGGCGGGGAGACCCAGTACTTC. As protein: CASRDVSGGGETQYF.

The chain has TRBV12-3 or TRBV12-4 and TRBJ1-1; D remains unclear. V lost 6 bases and J 10 bases, leaving 9 bases between the germline ends. The CDR3 covers 10 residues. As DNA, the CDR3 is TGTGCCAGCAGAGGTCCGGTAGCTTTCTTT. It yields the protein CASRGPVAFF.

This chain uses TRBV7-2 with TRBJ1-5; TRBD1 is a possible D gene (5 bases). From germline, CDR1 is SGHTA and CDR2 FQGNSA. V lost 4 bases and J 7 bases, leaving 11 bases between the germline ends. The CDR3 has 13 residues. The CDR3 loop reads CASSSRDGQPQHF. The CDR3 region has the DNA TGTGCCAGCAGCTCCCGGGACGGGCAGCCCCAGCATTTT.

The table lists this clone with a few counts. This rearrangement joins TRBV30 to TRBJ1-5, with 7 bases identical to TRBD1. Germline V CDR1 and CDR2: GTSNPN, SVGIG (reference sequence). This CDR3 contains 14 residues. V shed 4 bases and J 6 bases; nucleotides not matched to a gene: 9. The CDR3 sequence: CAWTLTGRGQPQHF. The CDR3 nucleotides are TGTGCCTGGACTCTGACAGGGAGGGGTCAGCCCCAGCATTTT.

The rearrangement links TRBV9 to TRBJ2-7, with D perhaps TRBD1 (6 bases). Germline V lookup: CDR1 SGDLS, CDR2 YYNGEE. Trimming pared 4 bases from V and 3 bases from J, leaving 17 bases between. The CDR3 loop spans 15 amino acids. Here the CDR3 reads CASSPRLGAGYEQYF. The CDR3 DNA reads as TGTGCCAGCAGCCCCCGTTTGGGGGCCGGCTACGAGCAGTACTTC.